This is a list of T cell receptor beta chains from one sample in a study of T cell responses to AZD1222 COVID-19 vaccine. Profiled with immunoSEQ multiplex PCR; TCRdb holds only in-frame clones, not every one. The sample comprises around 140,000 clones, around 90% of which are singletons, and roughly 6.3% rests with the top ten. Sequenced here: peripheral blood, sampled on day 0 of AZD1222 vaccination. The receptors here all came from an adult in good health. The CDR3 runs from the conserved cysteine through the conserved F or W. D genes are given only for firm matches. For some rows the clone size is stated as once, few or many, or as a class when expanded; others skip it.

-,14,TRBV10-3,once,TRBJ1-1,TGTGCCATCAGAAATCAGGGACTGAACACTGAAGCTTTCTTT,CAIRNQGLNTEAFF
-,15,TRBV21-1,-,TRBJ1-3,TGTGCCAGCAGCAGCACGGACAGGGCTGGAAACACCATATATTTT,CASSSTDRAGNTIYF
-,13,TRBV27,-,TRBJ2-3,TGTGCCAGCAGTTTACTAAGCACAGATACGCAGTATTTT,CASSLLSTDTQYF
-,12,TRBV6-5,-,TRBJ1-1,TGTGCCAGCAGCCCCACCGGTACTGAAGCTTTCTTT,CASSPTGTEAFF
TRBD1,18,TRBV4-3,-,TRBJ1-4,TGCGCCAGCAGCCAAGATCCTGGGACAGACACAACTAATGAAAAACTGTTTTTT,CASSQDPGTDTTNEKLFF
-,13,TRBV6-5,once,TRBJ1-4,TGTGCCAGCAGTCGCTCCCCTAATGAAAAACTGTTTTTT,CASSRSPNEKLFF
-,15,TRBV18,-,TRBJ2-1,TGTGCCAGCTCAGACCCGAGCGGACCAAGGGATGAGCAGTTCTTC,CASSDPSGPRDEQFF
-,17,TRBV4-3,-,TRBJ2-2,TGCGCCAGCAGCCAAGATCGCCAGGGGATCGACACCGGGGAGCTGTTTTTT,CASSQDRQGIDTGELFF
TRBD1,13,TRBV10-3,-,TRBJ1-1,TGTGCCATCAGGGGGGACAGTCGCACTGAAGCTTTCTTT,CAIRGDSRTEAFF
-,16,TRBV10-2,-,TRBJ1-5,TGCGCCAGCAGTGAAAGTCCAGGTAATAGCAATCAGCCCCAGCATTTT,CASSESPGNSNQPQHF
TRBD1,14,TRBV10-3,-,TRBJ2-1,TGTGCCATCGGTTACAGGGGCGCGGTAGGTGAGCAGTTCTTC,CAIGYRGAVGEQFF
-,15,TRBV3-1/TRBV3-2,once,TRBJ1-1,TGTGCCAGCAGCCAGAGAGGAGGGATGAACACTGAAGCTTTCTTT,CASSQRGGMNTEAFF
TRBD2,18,TRBV14,-,TRBJ2-3,TGTGCCAGCAGCCAGAATCCCCGACTAGCGGGGGAGACAGATACGCAGTATTTT,CASSQNPRLAGETDTQYF
TRBD1,14,TRBV4-1,-,TRBJ1-4,TGCGCCAGCAGCCAAGGAGGGGGCCACGAAAAACTGTTTTTT,CASSQGGGHEKLFF
-,16,TRBV6-5,-,TRBJ2-3,TGTGCCAGCAGTTACAGTGTCGTCTGGGCCCGAGATACGCAGTATTTT,CASSYSVVWARDTQYF
-,15,TRBV6-6,-,TRBJ2-3,TGTGCCAGCAGTTACGCCCCCGACAACACAGATACGCAGTATTTT,CASSYAPDNTDTQYF
-,15,TRBV7-2,-,TRBJ2-1,TGTGCCAGCATCCAGAGGGGGGGGAGGTACAATGAGCAGTTCTTC,CASIQRGGRYNEQFF
-,13,TRBV6-5,-,TRBJ2-1,TGTGCCAGCAGTTACTCCGACCTGGAAAAGCAGTTCTTC,CASSYSDLEKQFF
-,15,TRBV3-1/TRBV3-2,-,TRBJ1-6,TGTGCCAGCAGCCACCCGCGGGGAGGGTTAGCACCCCTCCACTTT,CASSHPRGGLAPLHF
-,13,TRBV18,few,TRBJ1-1,TGTGCCAGCTCACCAAGCGGGAACACTGAAGCTTTCTTT,CASSPSGNTEAFF
-,14,TRBV2,-,TRBJ1-2,TGTGCCAGCAGGAAGGAAGGACGGCAATCGGGCTACACCTTC,CASRKEGRQSGYTF
-,13,TRBV30,-,TRBJ1-5,TGTGCCTGGAGCCAGAGCAGCAATCAGCCCCAGCATTTT,CAWSQSSNQPQHF
TRBD2,16,TRBV9,-,TRBJ2-5,TGTGCCAGCAGCAGCGTAGCGGGGGGGCCCGGAGAGACCCAGTACTTC,CASSSVAGGPGETQYF
-,12,TRBV30,-,TRBJ1-3,TGTGCCTGGGGTTTATCTGGAAACACCATATATTTT,CAWGLSGNTIYF
-,14,TRBV30,-,TRBJ1-1,TGTGCCTGGAGGTTTCTCGGCCCAAACACTGAAGCTTTCTTT,CAWRFLGPNTEAFF
TRBD1,16,TRBV27,many,TRBJ1-6,TGTGCCAGCAGTTTGGAGGGGGCCGGACCAGGGACACCCCTCCACTTT,CASSLEGAGPGTPLHF
-,14,TRBV29-1,-,TRBJ2-3,TGCAGCGTTGGGGGCAAAATGAGCACAGATACGCAGTATTTT,CSVGGKMSTDTQYF
-,12,TRBV18,-,TRBJ2-3,TGTGCCAGCTCACCCCCGTCAGATACGCAGTATTTT,CASSPPSDTQYF
TRBD1,13,TRBV19,-,TRBJ1-1,TGTGCCAGTTTAGACAGGGAAAGCACTGAAGCTTTCTTT,CASLDRESTEAFF
-,15,TRBV12-5,-,TRBJ1-3,TGTGCTAGTGGTCCTGGGACGAACTCTGGAAACACCATATATTTT,CASGPGTNSGNTIYF
-,14,TRBV19,-,TRBJ2-2,TGTGCCAGTAGTATAGTCACTCCCTATACCGAGCTGTTTTTT,CASSIVTPYTELFF
-,15,TRBV5-1,-,TRBJ1-1,TGCGCCAGCAGCTTGGCCTTAGGGGCGAACACTGAAGCTTTCTTT,CASSLALGANTEAFF
TRBD1,15,TRBV9,-,TRBJ1-1,TGTGCCAGCAGCTTTTGGGACAGTTTGAACACTGAAGCTTTCTTT,CASSFWDSLNTEAFF
TRBD1,12,TRBV5-1,once,TRBJ1-2,TGCGCCAGTCGGACAGGGGAGGATGGCTACACCTTC,CASRTGEDGYTF
-,14,TRBV6-5,once,TRBJ2-1,TGTGCCAGCACTCCGGGCCCGACGGGCTATGAGCAGTTCTTC,CASTPGPTGYEQFF
TRBD1,17,TRBV5-1,few,TRBJ2-1,TGCGCCAGCAGCTTGCCGACAGGGGGATCCCCCTACAATGAGCAGTTCTTC,CASSLPTGGSPYNEQFF
-,12,TRBV29-1,-,TRBJ1-1,TGCAGCGTTAGCAGGGATGGCACTGAAGCTTTCTTT,CSVSRDGTEAFF
TRBD1,14,TRBV5-6,once,TRBJ1-1,TGTGCCAGCAGCACCGACAGGGGTTGGACTGAAGCTTTCTTT,CASSTDRGWTEAFF
-,15,TRBV7-6,once,TRBJ1-4,TGTGCCAGCAGCTTAGAGTTACGGCATAATGAAAAACTGTTTTTT,CASSLELRHNEKLFF
-,15,TRBV2,few,TRBJ1-1,TGTGCCAGCAGTCCGACCACAGGAGGGAACACTGAAGCTTTCTTT,CASSPTTGGNTEAFF
TRBD1,14,TRBV7-2,-,TRBJ1-2,TGTGCCAGCAGCAATAGGCAGGGGGCCTATGGCTACACCTTC,CASSNRQGAYGYTF
TRBD2,15,TRBV5-1,-,TRBJ2-1,TGCGCCAGCAGCCTTGGACTAGCGGGAATTAATGAGCAGTTCTTC,CASSLGLAGINEQFF
-,17,TRBV5-8,-,TRBJ2-6,TGTGCCAGCAGCTTGGCCGTAGAGAGCTCTGGGGCCAACGTCCTGACTTTC,CASSLAVESSGANVLTF
-,15,TRBV9,-,TRBJ2-2,TGTGCCAGCAGCGTAGGGGGCTTGAACACCGGGGAGCTGTTTTTT,CASSVGGLNTGELFF
-,11,TRBV10-3,-,TRBJ1-2,TGTGCCATCAGTGTTGGGAGTCGCTACACCTTC,CAISVGSRYTF
TRBD2,18,TRBV19,-,TRBJ2-1,TGTGCCAGTAGTATTCGGGGGGGCCAACACAAATCTTACAATGAGCAGTTCTTC,CASSIRGGQHKSYNEQFF
-,13,TRBV7-2,few,TRBJ1-5,TGTGCCAGCAGCCCAGGGTACAATCAGCCCCAGCATTTT,CASSPGYNQPQHF
TRBD1,16,TRBV5-4,-,TRBJ1-3,TGTGCCAGCAGCTTTCCGGGACAGGGTGCTGGAAACACCATATATTTT,CASSFPGQGAGNTIYF
-,12,TRBV6-5,few,TRBJ1-2,TGTGCCAGCAGTCGCTCACGGGCGGGCTACACCTTC,CASSRSRAGYTF
-,13,TRBV11-2,-,TRBJ1-2,TGTGCCAGCAGCTTAGATGTGCACCGGGGCTACACCTTC,CASSLDVHRGYTF
-,15,TRBV30,-,TRBJ1-5,TGTGCCTGGAGTGTAATGGGGGCAGGGAGTCAGCCCCAGCATTTT,CAWSVMGAGSQPQHF
TRBD1,12,TRBV6-5,-,TRBJ1-2,TGTGCCAGCAGCCTGACAGGGTATGGCTACACCTTC,CASSLTGYGYTF
-,14,TRBV6-5,-,TRBJ1-4,TGTGCCGGCAATGGAGGGGGGGCTGGTGAAAAACTGTTTTTT,CAGNGGGAGEKLFF
-,13,TRBV5-1,-,TRBJ1-1,TGCGCCAGCAGGCCGGTACCGAACACTGAAGCTTTCTTT,CASRPVPNTEAFF
-,17,TRBV7-3,-,TRBJ2-1,TGTGCCAGCAGCTTCAGCCCACGAGGGGGGGCCTACAATGAGCAGTTCTTC,CASSFSPRGGAYNEQFF